This T cell receptor (beta chain) was recovered during a study of blood T cell repertoires in COVID-19. This clone was detected only once. Per the study methods: Amplified reference gene primers provided the basis for estimating nucleated cell counts. Profiled with immunoSEQ multiplex PCR; TCRdb holds only in-frame clones, not every one. V, J and clone size are taken as reported in that table, and D and trimming were inferred from the DNA itself. The sample holds about 52,000 clones, about four fifths seen once. The CDR3 extends over 14 amino acids. Trimming removed 0 bases at V and 8 bases at J, with 11 bases between. CDR1 is SGHNT and CDR2 is YYREEE in the germline V gene (reference sequence).

The TCR sequence derives from a man older than 75 with COVID-19, enrolled during active disease. Sequences were obtained from peripheral blood. This rearrangement joins TRBV5-4 to TRBJ1-4, with D perhaps matching TRBD1 (6 bases). CDR3 DNA sequence: TGTGCCAGCAGCTTGGTGGGGGCAAGGGAAAAACTGTTTTTT. This encodes CASSLVGAREKLFF.